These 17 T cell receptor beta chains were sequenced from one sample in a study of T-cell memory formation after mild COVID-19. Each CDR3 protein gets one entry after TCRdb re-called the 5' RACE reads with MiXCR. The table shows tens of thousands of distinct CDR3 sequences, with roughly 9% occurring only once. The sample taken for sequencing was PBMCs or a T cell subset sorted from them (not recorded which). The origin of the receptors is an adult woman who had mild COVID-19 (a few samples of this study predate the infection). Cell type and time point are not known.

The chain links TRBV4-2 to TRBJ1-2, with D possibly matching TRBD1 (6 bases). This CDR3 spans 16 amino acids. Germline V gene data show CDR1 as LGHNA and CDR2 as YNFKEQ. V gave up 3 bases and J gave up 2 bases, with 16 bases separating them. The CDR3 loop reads CASSQPNGQSNYGYTF. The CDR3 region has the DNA TGTGCCAGCAGCCAGCCTAATGGACAGTCCAACTATGGCTACACCTTC.

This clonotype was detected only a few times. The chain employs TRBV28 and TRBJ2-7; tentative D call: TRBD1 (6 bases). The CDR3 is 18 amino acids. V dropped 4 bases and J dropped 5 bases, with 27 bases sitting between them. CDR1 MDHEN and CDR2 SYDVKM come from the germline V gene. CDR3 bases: TGTGCCAGCAGTTCAGTTTTCGCCAAAGGACAGCCCCTAAACGAGCAGTACTTC. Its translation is CASSSVFAKGQPLNEQYF.

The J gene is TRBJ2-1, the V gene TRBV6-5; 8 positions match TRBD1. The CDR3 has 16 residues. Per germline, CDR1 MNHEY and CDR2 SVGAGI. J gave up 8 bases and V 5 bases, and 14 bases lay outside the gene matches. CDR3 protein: CASSTSRGRLFYEQFF. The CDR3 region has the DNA TGTGCCAGCAGTACGAGCAGGGGGCGCCTCTTCTATGAGCAGTTCTTC.

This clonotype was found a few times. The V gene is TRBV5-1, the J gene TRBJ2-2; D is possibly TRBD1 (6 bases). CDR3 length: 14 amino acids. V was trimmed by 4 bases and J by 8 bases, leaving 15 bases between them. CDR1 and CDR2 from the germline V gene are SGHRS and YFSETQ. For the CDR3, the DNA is TGCGCCAGCAGCCTCCTCACAGGGTCGGGGGAGCTGTTTTTT. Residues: CASSLLTGSGELFF.

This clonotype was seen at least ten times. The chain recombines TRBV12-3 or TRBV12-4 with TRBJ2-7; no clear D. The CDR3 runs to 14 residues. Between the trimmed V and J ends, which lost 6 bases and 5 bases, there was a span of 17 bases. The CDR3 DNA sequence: TGTGCCAGCAGCCCTTGGGATGGGTCCCACGAGCAGTACTTC. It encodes CASSPWDGSHEQYF.

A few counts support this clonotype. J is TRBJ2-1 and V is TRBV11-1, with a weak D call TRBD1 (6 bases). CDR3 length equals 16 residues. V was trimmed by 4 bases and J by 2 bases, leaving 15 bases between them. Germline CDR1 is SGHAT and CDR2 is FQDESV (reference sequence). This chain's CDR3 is CASSSTTGSAYNEQFF. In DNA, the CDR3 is TGTGCCAGCAGCTCTACCACAGGGAGTGCCTACAATGAGCAGTTCTTC.

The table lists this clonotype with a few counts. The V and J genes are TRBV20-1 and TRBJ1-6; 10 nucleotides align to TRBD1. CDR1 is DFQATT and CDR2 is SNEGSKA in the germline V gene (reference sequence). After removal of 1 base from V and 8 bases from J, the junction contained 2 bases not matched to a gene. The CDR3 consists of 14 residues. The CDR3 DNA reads TGCAGTGCTAGAGCTGGGACAGGGGATTCACCCCTCCACTTT. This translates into CSARAGTGDSPLHF.

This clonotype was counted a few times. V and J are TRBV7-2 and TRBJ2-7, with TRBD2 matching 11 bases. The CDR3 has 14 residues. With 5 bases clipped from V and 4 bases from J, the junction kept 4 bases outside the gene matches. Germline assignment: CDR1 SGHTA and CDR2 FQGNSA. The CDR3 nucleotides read TGTGCCAGCAGCCGGCGGACTAGCGGGTACGAGCAGTACTTC. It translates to CASSRRTSGYEQYF.

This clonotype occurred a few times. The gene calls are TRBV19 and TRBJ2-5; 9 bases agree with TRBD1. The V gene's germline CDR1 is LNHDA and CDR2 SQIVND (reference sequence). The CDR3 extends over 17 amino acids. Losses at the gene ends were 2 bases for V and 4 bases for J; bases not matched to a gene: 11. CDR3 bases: TGTGCCAGTAGTATACGGGTTACAGGGGGCATTGGAGAGACCCAGTACTTC. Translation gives CASSIRVTGGIGETQYF.

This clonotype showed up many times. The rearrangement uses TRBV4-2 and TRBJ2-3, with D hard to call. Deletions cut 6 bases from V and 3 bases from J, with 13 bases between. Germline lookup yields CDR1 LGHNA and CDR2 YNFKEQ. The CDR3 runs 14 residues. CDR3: CASRHIGRTDTQYF. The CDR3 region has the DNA TGTGCCAGCAGACACATCGGGCGAACAGATACGCAGTATTTT.

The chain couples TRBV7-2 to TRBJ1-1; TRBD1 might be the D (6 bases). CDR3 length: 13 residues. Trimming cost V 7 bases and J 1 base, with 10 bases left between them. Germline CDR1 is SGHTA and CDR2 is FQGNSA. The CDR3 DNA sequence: TGTGCCAGCACTGGACAGAGGAACACTGAAGCTTTCTTT. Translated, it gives CASTGQRNTEAFF. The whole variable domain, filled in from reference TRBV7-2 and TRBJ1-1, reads GAGVSQSPSNKVTEKGKDVELRCDPISGHTALYWYRQSLGQGLEFLIYFQGNSAPDKSGLPSDRFSAERTGGSVSTLTIQRTQQEDSAVYLCASTGQRNTEAFFGQGTRLTVV.

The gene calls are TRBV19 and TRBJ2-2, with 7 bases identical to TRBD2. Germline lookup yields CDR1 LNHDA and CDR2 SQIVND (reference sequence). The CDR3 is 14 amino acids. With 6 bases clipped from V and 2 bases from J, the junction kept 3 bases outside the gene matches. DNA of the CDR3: TGTGCCAGTAGAGGACTAGTAAACACCGGGGAGCTGTTTTTT. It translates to CASRGLVNTGELFF.

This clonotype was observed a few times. The CDR3 nucleotides read TGTGCCAGCATGGGTTGGGAGACCCAGTACTTC. It specifies CASMGWETQYF. J is TRBJ2-5 and V is TRBV28; no definite D call. The V end was cut by 7 bases, the J end by 5 bases, with 8 bases between. CDR3 length equals 11 residues. Per germline, CDR1 MDHEN and CDR2 SYDVKM.

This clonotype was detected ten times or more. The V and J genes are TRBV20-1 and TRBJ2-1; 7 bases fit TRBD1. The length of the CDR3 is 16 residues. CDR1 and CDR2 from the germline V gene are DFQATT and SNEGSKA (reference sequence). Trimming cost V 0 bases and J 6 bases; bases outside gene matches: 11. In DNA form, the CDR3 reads TGCAGTGCTAGAGATCAAGGGCGGAACAGGGGCAATGAGCAGTTCTTC. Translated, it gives CSARDQGRNRGNEQFF.

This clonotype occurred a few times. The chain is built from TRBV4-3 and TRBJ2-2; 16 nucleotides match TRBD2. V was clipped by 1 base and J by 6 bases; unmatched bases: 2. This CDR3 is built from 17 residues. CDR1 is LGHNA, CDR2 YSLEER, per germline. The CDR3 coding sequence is TGCGCCAGCAGCCAAGCGGGACTAGCGGGGGGGTCCGGGGAGCTGTTTTTT. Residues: CASSQAGLAGGSGELFF.

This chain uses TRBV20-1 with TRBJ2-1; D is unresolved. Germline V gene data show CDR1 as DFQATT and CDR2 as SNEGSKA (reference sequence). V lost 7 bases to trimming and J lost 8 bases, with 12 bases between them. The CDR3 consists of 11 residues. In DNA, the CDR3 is TGCAGTGTCCAGCTAGTGCATGAGCAGTTCTTC. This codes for CSVQLVHEQFF.

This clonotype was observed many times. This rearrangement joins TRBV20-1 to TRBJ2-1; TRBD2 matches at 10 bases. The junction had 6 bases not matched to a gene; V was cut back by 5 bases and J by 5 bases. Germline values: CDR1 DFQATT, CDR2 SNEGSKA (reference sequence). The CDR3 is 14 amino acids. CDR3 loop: CSALGTSEHNEQFF. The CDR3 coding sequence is TGCAGTGCTCTAGGGACTAGCGAACACAATGAGCAGTTCTTC.